This T cell receptor (beta chain) was recorded in a study of long-term antiretroviral therapy in people with HIV. Version v3.0 of the immunoSEQ assay was performed at survey level. Using immunoSEQ multiplex PCR, the repertoire was profiled, and TCRdb retains in-frame clones only, with some absent. This repertoire shows several thousand clones, approximately 79% found once; its top ten account for 23%. The specimen comprised unsorted PBMCs, sampled 1.1 years after starting antiretroviral therapy. The TCR comes from a man aged 35-49 years with HIV.

The CDR3 DNA is TGTGCCAGCAGTTCCGACTCGGCTTCCTACGAGCAGTACTTC. Protein sequence: CASSSDSASYEQYF. The chain employs TRBV27 and TRBJ2-7; D remains unclear. V gave up 4 bases and J gave up 1 base, with 11 bases separating them. The CDR3 is 14 amino acids. Germline loops: CDR1 MNHEY, CDR2 SMNVEV (reference sequence).